This T cell receptor (beta chain) was obtained from a study of blood T cell repertoires in COVID-19. Per the germline V gene, CDR1 is MNHEY and CDR2 is SVGAGI. The CDR3 sequence is 15 residues long. V gave up 7 bases and J gave up 6 bases; unmatched junction bases: 12. Assay used: immunoSEQ multiplex PCR; TCRdb lists only in-frame clones, some missing. The top ten hold around 19% of the sample, which has about 190,000 clones, around four fifths seen once. The chain recombines TRBV6-5 with TRBJ2-1; 7 positions match TRBD1. This TCR was sampled from a human donor in a cohort sampled during active COVID-19. Sequenced: peripheral blood. CDR3 nucleotides: TGTGCCAGCAAGTCTAGGGGGCCTTCAGCCAATGAGCAGTTCTTC. Its translation: CASKSRGPSANEQFF.